The 2 T cell receptor beta chains listed next were all sequenced from one sample in a study of cytomegalovirus exposure and HLA in healthy donors. PCR employed 60 Vbeta and 13 Jbeta primers. Profiled with immunoSEQ multiplex PCR; TCRdb holds only in-frame clones, not every one. The sample records about 140,000 clones, around 85% being singletons. The sequenced sample consisted of PBMCs. These receptors originate from a woman aged 50 to 65 in good health and CMV-seropositive.

The rearrangement uses TRBV5-4 and TRBJ2-7, with 8 positions matching TRBD2. After removal of 4 bases from V and 0 bases from J, the junction contained 3 bases not matched to a gene. Germline CDR1 and CDR2: SGHNT and YYREEE (reference sequence). The CDR3 consists of 14 residues. CDR3 in DNA: TGTGCCAGCAGCGGCGGGGGGAGCTCCTACGAGCAGTACTTC. The encoded protein is CASSGGGSSYEQYF.

The gene calls are TRBV7-8 and TRBJ2-1, with TRBD2 matching over 12 bases. The V gene end was trimmed by 4 bases and the J gene end by 9 bases; junction bases not matched to a gene: 7. Germline-derived CDR1 and CDR2 are SGHVS and FQNEAQ. The CDR3 totals 15 residues. The CDR3 reads CASSSTSGGVGEQFF. The CDR3 DNA follows: TGTGCCAGCAGCTCGACTAGCGGGGGTGTGGGTGAGCAGTTCTTC. The full variable domain, rest sourced from reference TRBV7-8 and TRBJ2-1, is GAGVSQSPRYKVAKRGQDVALRCDPISGHVSLFWYQQALGQGPEFLTYFQNEAQLDKSGLPSDRFFAERPEGSVSTLKIQRTQQEDSAVYLCASSSTSGGVGEQFFGPGTRLTVL.